This T cell receptor (beta chain) was sequenced during a study of blood T cell repertoires in COVID-19 (dated by TCRdb to the early 2020s). Study-level background: Samples covering the acute and convalescent phases of COVID-19 were provided by collaborators in the United States, Italy and Spain. The material from the prospective study consisted of cDNA or gDNA derived from T cells, B-cell-depleted T cells, or PBMCs. Subjects who had been exposed to COVID-19, were actively infected with it, or had recovered from it provided the deeply sampled blood TCRbeta repertoires that made up the dataset. The repertoires were released in a freely available public database intended as a resource for research on the immune response to SARS-CoV-2. The samples were drawn from two sources: the first 160 participants of the ongoing ImmuneRACE study, and approximately 1,300 subjects contributed by 6 global collaborators. A de-identified subject ID, COVID-19 status, age in years and sex were almost always included in the sample metadata. Where available, HLA class I and class II types were taken from metadata supplied by the sample provider and were not determined by assay-based typing.

Beyond this particular receptor, the publication reports: Clinical and demographic metadata were provided uncurated, with the amount varying by source and participant.

The immunoSEQ Assay, a bias-controlled multiplex PCR, was used to amplify TCRbeta CDR3 regions from genomic DNA. The paper's data handling went like this. Within the assay, amplification of reference gene primers was used to estimate how many nucleated cells each sample contained. To quantify the absolute abundance of each unique TCRbeta CDR3 rearrangement, sequence reads were collapsed and filtered. For each sample, productive Simpson clonality was calculated as the square root of Simpson's diversity index across productive rearrangements. TCRdb re-hosts the immuneACCESS table, in-frame sequences only. Its copies lack some clones; in the studies checked, an unresolved V gene accounts for under half of them, and the cause for the rest is not known. Clone size and V and J calls were adopted from that table, with D and trimming inferred from the DNA. The sample profile shows 130,000 to 150,000 clones; 88% of them were found once. The ten most abundant clones make up about 11% of the sample.

Of note for this clone: Its antigen is still unknown. Qualities for individual bases were not recorded, and no much larger clone is one base off.

From its cysteine to its phenylalanine, the CDR3 spans 15 amino acids. The entry retains the CDR3 DNA only, 45 bases that are in frame from base 1. From a lookup of the germline V gene (reference sequence), CDR1 and CDR2 are LGHDT and YNNKEL. V is pared back by 3 bases and J by 1 base, with 12 bases lying between the germline termini. The collaborating institutions used their own protocols to collect whole blood in K2EDTA tubes. Collaborator samples were shipped for TCRbeta analysis as frozen whole blood, isolated PBMCs, or DNA extracted from either sample type. The V and J genes are TRBV3-1 (or the pseudogene TRBV3-2) and TRBJ2-5, with an unclear D gene assignment. The receptor was derived from a man in his fifties or sixties with active or convalescent COVID-19. Material: peripheral blood. The nucleotide sequence reads as follows: TGTGCCAGCAGCCATCGGGTCGGTTTCCAAGAGACCCAGTACTTC. This gives the protein CASSHRVGFQETQYF.